The next 3 T cell receptor beta chains were all read from a single sample in a study of blood T cell repertoires in COVID-19. TCRdb's copy holds only in-frame clones and misses some; the assay was immunoSEQ multiplex PCR. Here the sample spans 75,000 to 80,000 clones, roughly 90% being singletons. Sequencing was carried out using peripheral blood. Source of these receptors: a human donor in a cohort sampled during active COVID-19.

This clone was recorded a few times. This rearrangement joins TRBV27 to TRBJ1-1; 11 bases map to TRBD1. The CDR3 is 17 residues long. V lost 5 bases, J lost 4 bases, and 12 bases stayed unmatched. Germline CDR1 and CDR2: MNHEY and SMNVEV (reference sequence). CDR3 nucleotide sequence: TGTGCCAGCAGTAAGGGGACAGGGGGGGATATCAGCACTGAAGCTTTCTTT. This gives the protein CASSKGTGGDISTEAFF.

The rearrangement links TRBV5-6 to TRBJ2-3; 10 bases map to TRBD2. Looked up from germline, CDR1 is SGHDT and CDR2 is YYEEEE. This CDR3 is built from 18 residues. V gave up 6 bases and J gave up 2 bases; unmatched junction bases: 15. The CDR3 here is CASNGGRLAGPYTDTQYF. The CDR3 DNA follows: TGTGCCAGCAACGGGGGTAGACTAGCGGGTCCCTACACAGATACGCAGTATTTT.

The rearrangement joins TRBV2 to TRBJ1-6; 12 bases agree with TRBD1. Unmatched junction bases numbered 13, after V lost 1 base and J lost 15 bases. CDR1 is SNHLY, CDR2 FYNNEI, per germline. The CDR3 loop spans 17 amino acids. The CDR3 sequence: CASSEEFSGQGASDLHF. The DNA for the CDR3 is TGTGCCAGCAGTGAAGAGTTTTCGGGACAGGGGGCCTCCGACCTCCACTTT. Complete variable domain (other parts from reference TRBV2 and TRBJ1-6): EPEVTQTPSHQVTQMGQEVILRCVPISNHLYFYWYRQILGQKVEFLVSFYNNEISEKSEIFDDQFSVERPDGSNFTLKIRSTKLEDSAMYFCASSEEFSGQGASDLHFGNGTRLTVT.